This TCR beta chain was identified during a study of blood T cell repertoires in COVID-19. Study-wide background: The United States, Italy and Spain provided the acute and convalescent COVID-19 samples. From T cells, B-cell-depleted T cells, or PBMCs came the material, which was cDNA or gDNA.

Germline V gene lookup returns CDR1 KGHDR and CDR2 SFDVKD. The CDR3 sequence is 16 residues long. V was cut by 5 bases and J by 2 bases, with 16 bases left in between. Original processing notes: It was from reference gene primer amplification that nucleated cell counts were estimated. Sequencing was performed with immunoSEQ multiplex PCR; in TCRdb, only in-frame clones are kept and a portion is missing. V and J calls and clone size are those listed in that table; D and trimming were worked out from the DNA. The table records 120,000 or so clones, just under 85% of them present only once. Sample: peripheral blood. The source is a woman between 50 and 59 years old with acute or convalescent COVID-19. The chain uses TRBV24-1 and TRBJ2-3, with D perhaps matching TRBD2 (6 bases). The CDR3 loop reads CATSVGQGGNTDTQYF. The CDR3 DNA is TGTGCCACCAGTGTTGGGCAGGGCGGGAACACAGATACGCAGTATTTT.